The sequence of this T cell receptor (beta chain) was determined in a study of CXCR3 chemokines and chemotherapy response in bladder cancer. Germline V gene lookup returns CDR1 SQVTM and CDR2 ANQGSEA. The CDR3 totals 18 residues. V lost 0 bases, J lost 2 bases, and 22 bases lay in between. This clonotype is judged medium-sized. TCRdb reprocessed the PCR reads with MiXCR, giving one entry per CDR3 protein. Among several thousand distinct CDR3 sequences, 20% to 25% were seen once, and the ten largest hold roughly 9.7%. V and J are TRBV29-1 and TRBJ1-2; D uncertain. This clonotype originated in a human donor with bladder cancer that did not respond to neoadjuvant chemotherapy. Sample acquisition took place from a patient whose treatment included neoadjuvant chemotherapy. DNA of the CDR3: TGCAGCGTTGAAGATTACGGAACAATCTCGGGCACCAACTATGGCTACACCTTC. Protein: CSVEDYGTISGTNYGYTF.